This TCR beta chain comes out of a study of blood T cell repertoires in COVID-19 (dated by TCRdb to 2019 to 2021). In the study overall: The collaborator samples originated in the United States, Italy and Spain and spanned the acute and convalescent phases of COVID-19. Where available, HLA class I and class II types were taken from metadata supplied by the sample provider and were not determined by assay-based typing. Deeply sampled blood TCRbeta repertoires from subjects exposed to, actively infected with, or recovered from COVID-19 were included in the dataset. The samples were drawn from two sources: the first 160 participants of the ongoing ImmuneRACE study, and 1,000 to 1,500 subjects contributed by 6 global collaborators. The sample metadata nearly always contained a de-identified subject ID, COVID-19 status, age in years and sex. The repertoires were made available in a free public database intended to serve as a resource for research on the immune response to SARS-CoV-2. The prospective study material was composed of cDNA or gDNA derived from T cells, B-cell-depleted T cells, or PBMCs. General findings and caveats noted by the study authors: The amount of clinical and demographic metadata varied by source and participant and was provided uncurated.

Turning to this clone: Its antigen remains unidentified. Base qualities are not at hand, and no much larger clone is one base apart.

Each collaborating institution followed its own protocols to collect whole blood in K2EDTA tubes. For TCRbeta analysis, collaborators shipped samples in one of three forms: frozen whole blood, isolated PBMCs, or DNA extracted from either of those sample types. V is reduced by 4 bases and J by 9 bases, leaving a spacing of 22 bases between them. The CDR3 runs 15 residues from the cysteine to the phenylalanine. Just CDR3 DNA is preserved here, 45 bases in frame from base 1. The germline V gene (reference sequence) gives CDR1 as GTSNPN and CDR2 as SVGIG. TCRbeta CDR3 regions were amplified from genomic DNA by means of the immunoSEQ Assay, a bias-controlled multiplex PCR. The original pipeline was this. Within the assay, amplification of reference gene primers was used to estimate how many nucleated cells each sample contained. Sequence reads were collapsed and filtered to measure the absolute abundance of every unique TCRbeta CDR3 rearrangement. Productive Simpson clonality was computed per sample as the square root of Simpson's diversity index over productive rearrangements. Sourced from immuneACCESS, this table was stored by TCRdb with only in-frame sequences that have V and J called. A share of the clones is absent; for the studies checked, an unresolved V gene accounts for under half, and the remainder has no known explanation. V, J and clone size are taken as reported in that table, and D and trimming were inferred from the DNA itself. The sample contains hundreds of thousands of clones, approximately 90% of them found a single time. The ten largest clones represent under 1.5% of the sample.

The sequenced sample was peripheral blood. Here the chain combines TRBV30 and TRBJ1-5; TRBD1 is a weak D gene call, 6 bases matching. This sequence originates from a woman between 25 and 40 years old with active or convalescent COVID-19. For the CDR3, the sequence is CAWTHQGGARGPQHF. The nucleotide sequence reads TGTGCCTGGACCCACCAAGGGGGTGCCCGGGGGCCCCAGCATTTT. The entire variable domain, with the stretches around the CDR3 drawn from the reference TRBV30 and TRBJ1-5 proteins, is SQTIHQWPATLVQPVGSPLSLECTVEGTSNPNLYWYRQAAGRGLQLLFYSVGIGQISSEVPQNLSASRPQDRQFILSSKKLLLSDSGFYLCAWTHQGGARGPQHFGDGTRLSIL.